The next 2 T cell receptor beta chains were all read from a single sample in a study of CD8 T cells in Susac syndrome. With random hexamers, reverse transcription was performed on about 0.45 to 1 ug of RNA. TCRdb re-analysed the immunoSEQ multiplex PCR reads in MiXCR, keeping a single row per CDR3 protein. This sample has around 26,000 distinct CDR3 sequences, with roughly 94% found just once. What was sequenced was CD8+ T cells from PBMCs. All receptors come from a human donor in good health.

The chain couples TRBV20-1 to TRBJ2-1, with a weak D call TRBD2 (6 bases). The CDR3 has 16 amino acids. Germline V gives CDR1 DFQATT, CDR2 SNEGSKA (reference sequence). V dropped 3 bases and J dropped 1 base, with 16 bases sitting between them. The CDR3: CSARLGSGSSYNEQFF. DNA of the CDR3: TGCAGTGCTAGGCTCGGGAGCGGAAGTTCCTACAATGAGCAGTTCTTC.

The CDR3 region has the DNA TGTGCCAGCTCACCACGGACAGGGGTGGACAAAAACATTCAGTACTTC. Protein sequence: CASSPRTGVDKNIQYF. V usage is TRBV18 and J usage is TRBJ2-4; TRBD1 agrees at 9 bases. This CDR3 has 16 residues. Trimming removed 1 base from V and 3 bases from J; junction bases left unmatched: 4. Germline V lookup: CDR1 KGHSH, CDR2 LQKENI.